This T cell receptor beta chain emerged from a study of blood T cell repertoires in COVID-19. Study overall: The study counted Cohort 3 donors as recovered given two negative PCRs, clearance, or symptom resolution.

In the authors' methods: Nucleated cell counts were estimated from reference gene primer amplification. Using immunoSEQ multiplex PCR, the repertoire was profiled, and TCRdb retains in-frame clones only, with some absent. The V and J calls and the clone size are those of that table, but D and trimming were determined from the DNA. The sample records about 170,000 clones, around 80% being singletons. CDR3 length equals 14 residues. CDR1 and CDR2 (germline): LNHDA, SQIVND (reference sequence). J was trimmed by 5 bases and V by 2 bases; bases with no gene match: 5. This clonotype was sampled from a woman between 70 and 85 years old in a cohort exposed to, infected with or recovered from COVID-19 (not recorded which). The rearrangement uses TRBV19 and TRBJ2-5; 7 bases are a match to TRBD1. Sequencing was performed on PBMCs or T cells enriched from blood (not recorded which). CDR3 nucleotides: TGTGCCAGTAGTATAAGGACAGGACCGGAGACCCAGTACTTC. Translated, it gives CASSIRTGPETQYF.